The sequence of this TCR beta chain was determined in a study of T cells in narcolepsy. Overall study: Patients with NT1 or NT2 and healthy control donors were enrolled. Study findings and constraints: Reportedly, autoreactive clonotypes were serially detected in patients' blood but not controls'. Autoreactive clone sequences were missing from some blood memory CD4+ repertoires. Autoreactive HCRT-specific and TRIB2-specific clonotypes were marked in same-patient CSF-versus-blood CD4+ comparisons.

Only in-frame clones appear in the TCRdb table, and some are missing; sequencing was by immunoSEQ multiplex PCR. The sample contains about 32,000 clones, roughly 77% of which appear only once. This clone was observed once. The antigen remains undetermined. Sequencing was done on a sample of CD45RA- memory CD4+ T cells from PBMCs. This receptor was identified in a human donor with narcolepsy.

DNA of the CDR3: TGTGCCAGCAGTTTGGGAGTCTACGAGCAGTACTTC. Translating gives CASSLGVYEQYF. This rearrangement joins TRBV6-5 to TRBJ2-7; the D gene is possibly TRBD2 (5 bases). The germline gives CDR1 MNHEY, CDR2 SVGAGI. V was shortened by 4 bases and J by 3 bases, with 7 bases between the two germline ends. CDR3 length: 12 amino acids.